Listed below are T cell receptor beta chains from one sample, sequenced in a study of T cell responses to AZD1222 COVID-19 vaccine. Some clones are missing from TCRdb's copy, which holds only in-frame ones; the method was immunoSEQ multiplex PCR. The sample holds about 170,000 clones, approximately 92% seen once. Material: peripheral blood, obtained on day 0 of AZD1222 vaccination. The receptors originated from an adult in good health. CDR3s include the opening cysteine and the closing phenylalanine or tryptophan. D genes are given only for firm matches. Not every row has a clone size; where given, it reads once, few, many or a size class.

V: TRBV2
D: -
size: -
J: TRBJ2-7
CDR3: CASSREYEQYF

V: TRBV18
D: -
size: -
J: TRBJ1-2
CDR3: CASSPGQKLYGYTF

V: TRBV28
D: TRBD1
size: few
J: TRBJ2-7
CDR3: CASSARQGFTDF

V: TRBV4-1
D: -
size: -
J: TRBJ1-5
CDR3: CASSQGTGGYSNQPQHF

V: TRBV9
D: TRBD2
size: -
J: TRBJ2-1
CDR3: CASSDRTSGVGNEQFF

V: TRBV7-9
D: -
size: few
J: TRBJ1-5
CDR3: CASSSRASGNQPQHF

V: TRBV6-5
D: -
size: -
J: TRBJ1-2
CDR3: CASKRQENYGYTF

V: TRBV30
D: -
size: -
J: TRBJ1-5
CDR3: CAWSEEGLQPQHF

V: TRBV9
D: -
size: -
J: TRBJ1-1
CDR3: CASSVGVGLNTEAFF

V: TRBV2
D: TRBD2
size: -
J: TRBJ2-1
CDR3: CASSGLAGDNEQFF

V: TRBV27
D: TRBD2
size: -
J: TRBJ2-1
CDR3: CASRPGTSGGGEQFF

V: TRBV19
D: -
size: -
J: TRBJ1-2
CDR3: CASSITDSGGGYTF

V: TRBV7-8
D: -
size: -
J: TRBJ1-2
CDR3: CASSSDPRGYTF

V: TRBV5-5
D: -
size: -
J: TRBJ1-2
CDR3: CASSLGTDYGYTF

V: TRBV7-8
D: -
size: -
J: TRBJ1-2
CDR3: CASSLLAYSSNYGYTF

V: TRBV19
D: -
size: few
J: TRBJ1-1
CDR3: CASTIGGGVEAFF

V: TRBV10-3
D: TRBD1
size: -
J: TRBJ1-5
CDR3: CATAPGQGVGSNQPQHF

V: TRBV11-3
D: TRBD2
size: -
J: TRBJ2-1
CDR3: CASSTSGESYNEQFF

V: TRBV5-4
D: -
size: -
J: TRBJ2-2
CDR3: CASSLGPTLNTGELFF

V: TRBV10-3
D: TRBD1
size: -
J: TRBJ1-1
CDR3: CATSQGGTEAFF

V: TRBV27
D: -
size: -
J: TRBJ2-5
CDR3: CASSFVGSRGETQYF

V: TRBV19
D: TRBD1
size: -
J: TRBJ1-2
CDR3: CASSIDRGLDGYTF

V: TRBV7-7
D: -
size: -
J: TRBJ2-5
CDR3: CASKYRTEDKTQYF

V: TRBV9
D: -
size: -
J: TRBJ2-7
CDR3: CASSVEPDRNYEQYF

V: TRBV19
D: -
size: few
J: TRBJ2-7
CDR3: CASSSEDSFSYEQYF

V: TRBV29-1
D: -
size: -
J: TRBJ2-7
CDR3: CSVPGSSQLEQYF

V: TRBV3-1/TRBV3-2
D: -
size: -
J: TRBJ1-3
CDR3: CASSLVGSGNTIYF

V: TRBV11-2
D: -
size: -
J: TRBJ2-5
CDR3: CASSPNAGTETQYF

V: TRBV4-3
D: -
size: once
J: TRBJ2-7
CDR3: CASSQGVYYEQYF

V: TRBV5-1
D: TRBD2
size: -
J: TRBJ2-5
CDR3: CASSLALAGTHPQETQYF

V: TRBV7-8
D: -
size: -
J: TRBJ2-5
CDR3: CASSPRHELSQETQYF

V: TRBV30
D: TRBD1
size: -
J: TRBJ1-6
CDR3: CAWSSGTGLGSSYNSPLHF

V: TRBV20-1
D: -
size: -
J: TRBJ2-7
CDR3: CSVLGGGEQYF

V: TRBV7-8
D: TRBD1
size: -
J: TRBJ2-1
CDR3: CASSATRGTYNEQFF

V: TRBV12-5
D: -
size: -
J: TRBJ1-5
CDR3: CASGSLETVLNQPQHF

V: TRBV18
D: TRBD1
size: -
J: TRBJ1-5
CDR3: CASSDNRGVSNQPQHF

V: TRBV5-1
D: -
size: -
J: TRBJ1-1
CDR3: CASSLVQGGYTEAFF

V: TRBV16
D: -
size: -
J: TRBJ1-1
CDR3: CASSSPGMMNTEAFF

V: TRBV12-3/TRBV12-4
D: TRBD2
size: -
J: TRBJ2-5
CDR3: CASSSGLGKTQYF

V: TRBV2
D: TRBD1
size: -
J: TRBJ2-4
CDR3: CASSGQGVAKNIQYF

V: TRBV19
D: -
size: -
J: TRBJ1-5
CDR3: CASSIAGGNQPQHF